Below are 25 T cell receptor beta chains sequenced from a single sample in a study of neoadjuvant anti-PD-1 for oral cavity cancer. Libraries were prepared by immunoSEQ multiplex PCR; TCRdb keeps only in-frame clonotypes and omits some of them. The table records more than 6,000 clones, around 77% of them present only once. The specimen was PBMCs, collected before nivolumab (anti-PD-1) treatment. The receptors derive from a person aged 40 to 85 with oral cavity squamous cell carcinoma.

The genes are TRBV15 and TRBJ2-7; D may match TRBD1 or TRBD2 (5 bases each). Germline CDR1 reads LNHNV; CDR2 reads YYDKDF (reference sequence). The CDR3 sequence is 15 residues long. V lost 1 base, J lost 2 bases, and 12 bases lay in between. CDR3 nucleotides: TGTGCCACCAGCAGAGGGGGGATTTCAACCTACGAGCAGTACTTC. It is translated as CATSRGGISTYEQYF.

This chain uses TRBV7-8 with TRBJ1-1; 7 nucleotides align to TRBD1. Trimming removed 7 bases from V and 3 bases from J; junction bases left unmatched: 8. From germline, CDR1 is SGHVS and CDR2 FQNEAQ. The CDR3 covers 14 residues. CDR3 DNA sequence: TGTGCCAGCACCCACCAGGGGGAATACACTGAAGCTTTCTTT. The encoded protein is CASTHQGEYTEAFF.

The chain has TRBV11-2 and TRBJ1-1; no clear D. Germline loops: CDR1 SGHAT, CDR2 FQNNGV. The CDR3 is made up of 14 amino acids. The V end was cut by 1 base, the J end by 4 bases, with 10 bases between. In DNA, the CDR3 is TGTGCCAGCAGCTTAGTCCCGGGAGCCACTGAAGCTTTCTTT. Protein: CASSLVPGATEAFF.

V and J are TRBV10-3 and TRBJ1-2, with 7 bases matching TRBD1. The junction had 7 bases not matched to a gene; V was cut back by 5 bases and J by 1 base. The germline CDR1 and CDR2 sequences are ENHRY and SYGVKD. The CDR3 extends over 15 amino acids. The CDR3 DNA follows: TGTGCCATCAGTCCCAGGGGGGACGGTAACTATGGCTACACCTTC. This sequence encodes CAISPRGDGNYGYTF.

This rearrangement joins TRBV9 to TRBJ1-5; 7 bases align to TRBD1. Germline-derived CDR1 and CDR2 are SGDLS and YYNGEE. V trimming: 0 bases; J trimming: 2 bases; junction bases outside the gene matches: 5. This CDR3 region has 16 residues. CDR3 coding DNA: TGTGCCAGCAGCGTAGGTTCAGGGGGTCGCAATCAGCCCCAGCATTTT. As protein: CASSVGSGGRNQPQHF.

This chain joins TRBV6-6 and TRBJ1-5, with no clear D. Deletions cut 0 bases from V and 5 bases from J, with 14 bases between. The germline gives CDR1 MNHNY, CDR2 SVGAGI (reference sequence). The CDR3 consists of 16 residues. Here the CDR3 DNA reads TGTGCCAGCAGTTACTCAACAAGTCCGTCCGATCAGCCCCAGCATTTT. Translating gives CASSYSTSPSDQPQHF.

This clone was observed a handful of times. The CDR3: CASSQDGTGAAYEQYF. The CDR3 bases are TGCGCCAGCAGCCAAGATGGGACAGGGGCCGCCTACGAGCAGTACTTC. V usage is TRBV4-3 and J usage is TRBJ2-7; 10 bases match TRBD1. This CDR3 comprises 16 residues. V lost 0 bases to trimming and J lost 2 bases; unmatched junction nucleotides: 4. Germline-derived CDR1 and CDR2 are LGHNA and YSLEER.

This clone turned up a few times. The gene calls are TRBV7-9 and TRBJ2-1, with D possibly matching TRBD2 (6 bases). V was pared by 4 bases and J by 5 bases, with 15 bases between. Germline CDR1 is SEHNR and CDR2 is FQNEAQ (reference sequence). This CDR3 has 15 amino acids. The CDR3 loop is CASSSGGEWDNEQFF. DNA for the CDR3: TGTGCCAGCAGCTCGGGCGGGGAGTGGGACAATGAGCAGTTCTTC.

This chain links TRBV28 with TRBJ1-2, with a weak D call TRBD1 (5 bases). Trimming pared 3 bases from V and 1 base from J, leaving 9 bases between. Looked up from germline, CDR1 is MDHEN and CDR2 is SYDVKM. This CDR3 contains 14 residues. CDR3 coding DNA: TGTGCCAGCAGTTTCAGGGTTCTTAACTATGGCTACACCTTC. It encodes CASSFRVLNYGYTF.

The chain combines TRBV5-1 with TRBJ1-5; 9 nucleotides agree with TRBD1. CDR3 length: 14 amino acids. Losses at the gene ends were 3 bases for V and 3 bases for J; bases not matched to a gene: 1. Germline V lookup: CDR1 SGHRS, CDR2 YFSETQ. The CDR3 is CASSWTGDNQPQHF. The CDR3 nucleotides read TGCGCCAGCAGCTGGACAGGGGACAATCAGCCCCAGCATTTT.

The V and J genes are TRBV20-1 and TRBJ1-1; no firm D call. The CDR3 has 11 residues. V shed 0 bases and J shed 5 bases, with 4 bases lying between them. Germline V gene sequence: CDR1 DFQATT, CDR2 SNEGSKA (reference sequence). CDR3: CSARDYTEAFF. The CDR3 DNA reads TGCAGTGCTAGAGATTATACTGAAGCTTTCTTT.

This chain uses TRBV7-8 with TRBJ2-7, with D unclear. CDR3 length equals 14 residues. Germline V gene data show CDR1 as SGHVS and CDR2 as FQNEAQ. V lost 0 bases, J lost 4 bases, and 10 bases lay in between. CDR3 sequence: CASSLAGPLYEQYF. The CDR3 bases are TGTGCCAGCAGCTTAGCCGGGCCATTGTACGAGCAGTACTTC.

The chain combines TRBV5-1 with TRBJ2-2; TRBD2 might be the D (6 bases). This CDR3 contains 13 residues. V dropped 6 bases and J dropped 5 bases, with 11 bases sitting between them. Germline V lookup: CDR1 SGHRS, CDR2 YFSETQ. CDR3 nucleotides: TGCGCCAGCATGACGGGGGATACCGGGGAGCTGTTTTTT. Amino acid sequence: CASMTGDTGELFF.

This clone has more than one count but fewer than ten. CDR3 sequence: CASSYSWTGFTEAFF. The CDR3 DNA is TGTGCCAGCAGTTACTCGTGGACAGGGTTTACTGAAGCTTTCTTT. The gene calls are TRBV6-5 and TRBJ1-1; 8 bases agree with TRBD1. The CDR3 sequence is 15 residues long. Germline-derived CDR1 and CDR2 are MNHEY and SVGAGI. With 0 bases clipped from V and 5 bases from J, the junction kept 5 bases outside the gene matches.

The chain has TRBV9 and TRBJ2-3; D might be TRBD2 (5 bases). Trimming removed 4 bases from V and 7 bases from J, with 10 bases in between. Germline lookup yields CDR1 SGDLS and CDR2 YYNGEE. The CDR3 has 12 residues. In DNA, the CDR3 is TGTGCCAGCAGCACAACTAGTAATACGCAGTATTTT. Amino acids: CASSTTSNTQYF.

This chain links TRBV5-1 with TRBJ2-7, with a tentative D call TRBD1 (7 bases). This CDR3 region has 15 residues. Per the germline V gene, CDR1 is SGHRS and CDR2 is YFSETQ. Deletions cut 4 bases from V and 5 bases from J, with 19 bases between. The CDR3 DNA sequence: TGCGCCAGCAGCCTAGGGACTCAGGGGGTCCACGAGCAGTACTTC. This gives the protein CASSLGTQGVHEQYF.

The V and J genes are TRBV20-1 and TRBJ2-5; D uncertain. The germline CDR1 and CDR2 sequences are DFQATT and SNEGSKA (reference sequence). Trimming pared 2 bases from V and 5 bases from J, leaving 6 bases between. The CDR3 loop spans 11 amino acids. The CDR3: CSARNRETQYF. In DNA form, the CDR3 reads TGCAGTGCTAGAAATCGGGAGACCCAGTACTTC.

The chain employs TRBV7-9 and TRBJ2-7; TRBD1 might be the D (6 bases). Germline V gene sequence: CDR1 SEHNR, CDR2 FQNEAQ (reference sequence). V shed 4 bases and J shed 1 base, with 14 bases lying between them. The CDR3 is made up of 15 amino acids. CDR3 sequence reads: CASSSTGSISYEQYF. The CDR3 DNA reads as TGTGCCAGCAGCTCTACAGGGTCTATTTCCTACGAGCAGTACTTC. The full variable domain, its missing parts supplied by reference TRBV7-9 and TRBJ2-7, is DTGVSQNPRHKITKRGQNVTFRCDPISEHNRLYWYRQTLGQGPEFLTYFQNEAQLEKSRLLSDRFSAERPKGSFSTLEIQRTEQGDSAMYLCASSSTGSISYEQYFGPGTRLTVT.

The rearrangement uses TRBV5-1 and TRBJ2-3; 12 nucleotides match TRBD2. Unmatched junction bases numbered 5, after V lost 1 base and J lost 5 bases. The CDR3 loop spans 16 amino acids. Germline V gives CDR1 SGHRS, CDR2 YFSETQ. Here the CDR3 reads CASSLLAGGQGDTQYF. CDR3 DNA: TGCGCCAGCAGCTTGCTAGCGGGGGGGCAGGGAGATACGCAGTATTTT.

The chain carries TRBV5-1 and TRBJ2-5; tentatively, D is TRBD1 (5 bases). Germline CDR1 SGHRS, CDR2 YFSETQ. The CDR3 sequence is 18 residues long. The V end lost 1 base, the J end lost 3 bases, and 22 bases lay between the germline ends. This chain's CDR3 is CASSLPPTEFLRKETQYF. In DNA, the CDR3 is TGCGCCAGCAGCTTGCCCCCGACAGAATTCCTTCGAAAAGAGACCCAGTACTTC.

This clone was found once. The rearrangement links TRBV7-9 to TRBJ1-1; D is unresolved. The CDR3 has 14 amino acids. V gave up 1 base and J gave up 1 base, with 7 bases separating them. The germline CDR1 and CDR2 sequences are SEHNR and FQNEAQ (reference sequence). The CDR3 sequence is CASSLGEANTEAFF. The CDR3 region has the DNA TGTGCCAGCAGCTTAGGTGAGGCGAACACTGAAGCTTTCTTT.

CDR3 coding DNA: TGTGCCAGCGGAACTTTTCCGGGGGACTATGGCTACACCTTC. The encoded protein is CASGTFPGDYGYTF. V and J are TRBV28 and TRBJ1-2; a possible D gene is TRBD1 (5 bases). Trimming took off 8 bases at V and 3 bases at J, with 16 bases between the two ends. This CDR3 has 14 amino acids. Germline V lookup: CDR1 MDHEN, CDR2 SYDVKM.

The J gene is TRBJ2-3, the V gene TRBV11-2, with a tentative D call TRBD1 (6 bases). V was trimmed by 6 bases and J by 1 base, leaving 8 bases between them. CDR1 SGHAT and CDR2 FQNNGV come from the germline V gene. This CDR3 has 13 residues. The CDR3 DNA reads TGTGCCAGCAGGCGGACAGGCACAGATACGCAGTATTTT. Translating gives CASRRTGTDTQYF.

This chain joins TRBV4-3 and TRBJ2-3; D is undetermined. The V and J ends lost 1 base and 1 base respectively, with 9 bases between them. The CDR3 covers 15 residues. The germline V gene encodes CDR1 LGHNA and CDR2 YSLEER. CDR3: CASSQGVMGTDTQYF. Written as DNA, the CDR3 is TGCGCCAGCAGCCAAGGTGTTATGGGCACAGATACGCAGTATTTT.

V is TRBV4-3 and J is TRBJ2-1; possible D gene TRBD1, 5 bases. CDR1 and CDR2 from the germline V gene are LGHNA and YSLEER. The CDR3 runs 15 residues. V lost 6 bases and J 0 bases, leaving 12 bases between the germline ends. The DNA for the CDR3 is TGCGCCAGCAGACCAGGGATAGGCTCCTACAATGAGCAGTTCTTC. Translated: CASRPGIGSYNEQFF.